The clone carrying this T cell receptor (beta chain) was seen just once. Its matching antigen is unknown. The germline gene is not matched at one end of the junction; a read error may be the cause. This specimen comes from a study of blood T cells in healthy people across ages. Study outcomes and limitations: Nothing was known about donor CMV status, and this possibly confounded expanded clonotype changes.

The second PCR ran about 6 to 12 cycles with a sample-barcoded 5' primer and J-beta primers. TCRdb processed the 5' RACE reads anew with MiXCR; each CDR3 protein has one entry. Among around 990,000 distinct CDR3 sequences, about two fifths were seen once, and the ten largest hold about 12%. Per the germline V gene, CDR1 is SGHRS and CDR2 is YFSETQ. This CDR3 region has 15 residues. Per sample, at least 5 micrograms of total RNA were extracted. The chain links TRBV5-1 to TRBJ2-1, with 8 bases that match TRBD2. Sequencing used blood. This TCR was sampled from a man aged 18-30 years in good health. CDR3 coding DNA: TGCACCAGCAGCTTGCGGGGGGAAACCTACAATGAGCAGTTCTTC. Its translation: CTSSLRGETYNEQFF.